These 13 T cell receptor beta chains originate from one sample sequenced in a study of beta chain features in type 1 diabetes. Study-level findings and limits: There was a moderate but significant shortening of TCRB CDR3s in all four CD4+ subsets of Type 1 diabetes patients.

The antigens of these receptors remain unknown. Reverse transcription of all isolated RNA meant that expressed TCRB transcripts were sequenced. Using immunoSEQ multiplex PCR, the repertoire was profiled, and TCRdb retains in-frame clones only, with some absent. The sample lists under 300,000 clones, more than 11% seen once, with almost 0.02% in the top ten. Material: naive CD4+ T cells from blood. The receptors were sampled from a man younger than 45 with type 1 diabetes.

V is TRBV18 and J is TRBJ2-7, with 8 bases fitting TRBD1. The germline CDR1 and CDR2 sequences are KGHSH and LQKENI. The V gene end was trimmed by 3 bases and the J gene end by 9 bases; junction bases not matched to a gene: 4. This CDR3 is built from 12 residues. The CDR3 is CASSPGQEGQYF. As DNA, the CDR3 is TGTGCCAGCTCACCGGGACAGGAGGGGCAGTACTTC.

The sample holds a few counts of this clone. The rearrangement uses TRBV19 and TRBJ1-1; unclear D gene. Trimming removed 5 bases from V and 11 bases from J, with 15 bases in between. There are 12 residues in the CDR3. Germline loops: CDR1 LNHDA, CDR2 SQIVND (reference sequence). CDR3 loop: CASSPRGAGAFF. The CDR3 DNA sequence: TGTGCCAGTAGTCCCCGGGGAGCCGGGGCTTTCTTT.

This chain connects TRBV25-1 to TRBJ2-6; TRBD1 might be the D (5 bases). In germline, CDR1 is MGHDK, CDR2 SYGVNS. Trimming removed 4 bases at V and 0 bases at J, with 7 bases between. The CDR3 has 15 residues. CDR3 in DNA: TGTGCCAGCAGTGGACAGTCCTCTGGGGCCAACGTCCTGACTTTC. It translates to CASSGQSSGANVLTF.

CDR3 nucleotide sequence: TGTGCCAGCAGTTACCCGGGACAGGTGGACGGGGGCTACACCTTC. It codes for CASSYPGQVDGGYTF. The V call is TRBV6-6, the J call TRBJ1-2, with 8 bases aligning to TRBD1. V shed 2 bases, J shed 8 bases, and the junction held 10 bases outside the gene matches. CDR3 length equals 15 residues. Germline CDR1 reads MNHNY; CDR2 reads SVGAGI (reference sequence).

This clone was observed a handful of times. This chain joins TRBV11-2 and TRBJ2-7; a possible D gene is TRBD1 (6 bases). Trimming stripped 2 bases from V and 7 bases from J, with 21 bases between. Per germline, CDR1 SGHAT and CDR2 FQNNGV. The CDR3 is 16 residues long. The CDR3 region is CASSLIGTPKKGEQYF. The CDR3 DNA reads as TGTGCCAGCAGCTTAATTGGGACACCCAAGAAAGGGGAGCAGTACTTC. Full variable domain (outside the CDR3, taken from reference TRBV11-2 and TRBJ2-7): EAGVAQSPRYKIIEKRQSVAFWCNPISGHATLYWYQQILGQGPKLLIQFQNNGVVDDSQLPKDRFSAERLKGVDSTLKIQPAKLEDSAVYLCASSLIGTPKKGEQYFGPGTRLTVT.

This clone has only a few counts. This sequence joins TRBV7-2 and TRBJ2-1; 10 bases agree with TRBD2. The CDR3 extends over 12 amino acids. Germline assignment: CDR1 SGHTA and CDR2 FQGNSA. Trimming removed 5 bases from V and 12 bases from J; junction bases left unmatched: 4. The CDR3 DNA follows: TGTGCCAGCAGCCAGCGGGAGGGGCGGCAGTTCTTC. It yields the protein CASSQREGRQFF. Drawing the rest from reference TRBV7-2 and TRBJ2-1, the complete variable domain is GAGVSQSPSNKVTEKGKDVELRCDPISGHTALYWYRQSLGQGLEFLIYFQGNSAPDKSGLPSDRFSAERTGGSVSTLTIQRTQQEDSAVYLCASSQREGRQFFGPGTRLTVL.

The chain carries TRBV30 and TRBJ1-5; D is perhaps TRBD1 (5 bases). Trimming cost V 6 bases and J 6 bases, with 18 bases left between them. The CDR3 is 14 amino acids. Germline V gives CDR1 GTSNPN, CDR2 SVGIG (reference sequence). CDR3 DNA: TGTGCCTGCTCCCAAGGGGAGGCGGGTCAGCCCCAGCATTTT. It yields the protein CACSQGEAGQPQHF.

In this sample, this clone turned up a few times. The chain's CDR3 is CASSSYRGPYGYTF. CDR3 in DNA: TGTGCCAGCAGCTCCTACAGGGGCCCCTATGGCTACACCTTC. The chain is built from TRBV7-9 and TRBJ1-2, with 7 bases fitting TRBD1. The CDR3 consists of 14 residues. The germline gives CDR1 SEHNR, CDR2 FQNEAQ (reference sequence). Unmatched junction bases numbered 6, after V lost 4 bases and J lost 4 bases.

V and J are TRBV30 and TRBJ2-1; perhaps TRBD2 as D (6 bases). The CDR3 is made up of 15 amino acids. Between the trimmed V and J ends, which lost 0 bases and 4 bases, there was a span of 13 bases. Per germline, CDR1 GTSNPN and CDR2 SVGIG (reference sequence). Here the CDR3 reads CAWSVSGEGYNEQFF. The CDR3 nucleotides read TGTGCCTGGAGTGTATCGGGGGAAGGGTACAATGAGCAGTTCTTC.

The rearrangement links TRBV11-2 to TRBJ1-4; D not certain. The germline V gene has CDR1 SGHAT and CDR2 FQNNGV. Trimming cost V 3 bases and J 4 bases, with 6 bases left between them. The CDR3 is 13 amino acids. CDR3 loop: CASSFVDNEKLFF. The CDR3 DNA follows: TGTGCCAGCAGCTTTGTAGATAATGAAAAACTGTTTTTT.

The CDR3 reads CASSFSNDYEQYF. CDR3 sequence (DNA): TGTGCCAGCAGCTTCAGTAACGACTACGAGCAGTACTTC. The rearrangement links TRBV7-9 to TRBJ2-7; D gene uncertain. CDR1 and CDR2 from the germline V gene are SEHNR and FQNEAQ (reference sequence). CDR3 length: 13 amino acids. V was clipped by 3 bases and J by 3 bases, with 9 bases between them. Combining the CDR3 with reference TRBV7-9 and TRBJ2-7 gives the whole variable domain DTGVSQNPRHKITKRGQNVTFRCDPISEHNRLYWYRQTLGQGPEFLTYFQNEAQLEKSRLLSDRFSAERPKGSFSTLEIQRTEQGDSAMYLCASSFSNDYEQYFGPGTRLTVT.

This clone turned up a few times. The rearrangement links TRBV29-1 to TRBJ1-1, with D tentatively TRBD1 (5 bases). V was shortened by 6 bases and J by 2 bases, with 19 bases between the two germline ends. This CDR3 is built from 15 residues. Germline V gene data show CDR1 as SQVTM and CDR2 as ANQGSEA. This chain's CDR3 is CSVPGGGTLNTEAFF. DNA for the CDR3: TGCAGCGTCCCCGGGGGGGGGACCCTTAACACTGAAGCTTTCTTT.

J is TRBJ1-1 and V is TRBV5-6; 7 positions agree with TRBD1. With V trimmed by 2 bases and J by 0 bases, 7 bases remained unmatched. Germline CDR1 SGHDT, CDR2 YYEEEE. CDR3 length equals 16 residues. The CDR3 nucleotides read TGTGCCAGCAGCTTACAGGGGCTGGATTTGAACACTGAAGCTTTCTTT. It translates to CASSLQGLDLNTEAFF.